The 22 T cell receptor beta chains reported below all come from one sample, sequenced in a study of T cells in Graves' hyperthyroidism and ophthalmopathy. The investigators amplified TCR beta CDR3 regions from RNA transcripts. HTBI primers were the set used in a first-round RT-PCR of the TCR CDR3. TCRdb called the multiplex PCR reads again in MiXCR, with one record for every CDR3 protein. The sample lists some 360,000 distinct CDR3 sequences, around 13% occurring once. Sequences were obtained from blood. These receptor sequences come from a woman in her fifties or sixties with Graves' hyperthyroidism.

The V gene is TRBV3-1, the J gene TRBJ2-2, with D possibly being TRBD2 (7 bases). CDR1 is LGHDT, CDR2 YNNKEL, per germline (reference sequence). The V gene lost 0 bases and the J gene lost 0 bases, with 14 bases spanning the gap. CDR3 length: 18 amino acids. The CDR3: CASSQDRGEGANTGELFF. The CDR3 DNA reads TGTGCCAGCAGCCAAGATAGAGGGGAGGGGGCGAACACCGGGGAGCTGTTTTTT. Full variable domain (remainder filled in from reference TRBV3-1 and TRBJ2-2): DTAVSQTPKYLVTQMGNDKSIKCEQNLGHDTMYWYKQDSKKFLKIMFSYNNKELIINETVPNRFSPKSPDKAHLNLHINSLELGDSAVYFCASSQDRGEGANTGELFFGEGSRLTVL.

The sample holds many counts of this clonotype. The chain recombines TRBV6-1 with TRBJ2-1; D may be TRBD2 (6 bases). V gave up 5 bases and J gave up 8 bases, with 22 bases separating them. The CDR3 is 16 amino acids. Germline CDR1 reads MNHNS; CDR2 reads SASEGT. The CDR3 nucleotides read TGTGCCAGCAGTCGCAGGGATTTGGACTATCTCTATGAGCAGTTCTTC. Translation: CASSRRDLDYLYEQFF.

This clonotype was observed many times. This rearrangement joins TRBV12-3 or TRBV12-4 to TRBJ2-2; 7 bases fit TRBD1. V lost 9 bases and J lost 2; bases outside the gene matches: 6. This CDR3 has 14 amino acids. CDR3 nucleotide sequence: TGTGCCAGTGTGAGGGACAGCAACACCGGGGAGCTGTTTTTT. Amino acid sequence: CASVRDSNTGELFF.

This clonotype was seen a handful of times. In nucleotides, the CDR3 is TGTGCCAGCGCACCCGGGACAGCGGACTACGAGCAGTACTTC. Translating gives CASAPGTADYEQYF. The chain links TRBV5-5 to TRBJ2-7, with 7 bases fitting TRBD1. V lost 7 bases to trimming and J lost 3 bases; unmatched junction nucleotides: 10. CDR3 length: 14 amino acids. The V gene's germline CDR1 is SGHKS and CDR2 YYEKEE (reference sequence).

At least ten counts were recorded for this clonotype. V gene TRBV20-1 combines with J gene TRBJ2-7; 8 bases are a match to TRBD1. Germline assignment: CDR1 DFQATT and CDR2 SNEGSKA (reference sequence). There are 16 residues in the CDR3. The ends lost 6 bases at V and 6 bases at J; junction bases unmatched: 19. The CDR3 protein is CSAPDGMRQGKGEQYF. CDR3 sequence (DNA): TGCAGTGCCCCTGATGGGATGAGACAGGGGAAAGGCGAGCAGTACTTC.

This clonotype was seen ten or more times. The genes are TRBV6-1 and TRBJ2-1, with TRBD2 identical over 13 bases. CDR1 and CDR2 (germline): MNHNS, SASEGT. J gave up 8 bases and V 2 bases, and 6 bases lay outside the gene matches. The CDR3 sequence is 16 residues long. The CDR3 reads CASSETWTSGRYEQFF. CDR3 nucleotide sequence: TGTGCCAGCAGTGAAACCTGGACTAGCGGGAGATATGAGCAGTTCTTC.

There are a few counts of this clonotype. The rearrangement joins TRBV19 to TRBJ1-2, with D hard to call. V shed 7 bases and J shed 2 bases, with 20 bases lying between them. The germline V gene has CDR1 LNHDA and CDR2 SQIVND (reference sequence). The CDR3 loop spans 16 amino acids. The CDR3, as DNA: TGTGCCAGTAAAACACAGCTAACGACTCAAAACTATGGCTACACCTTC. This sequence encodes CASKTQLTTQNYGYTF. The variable domain in full, completed from reference TRBV19 and TRBJ1-2, reads DGGITQSPKYLFRKEGQNVTLSCEQNLNHDAMYWYRQDPGQGLRLIYYSQIVNDFQKGDIAEGYSVSREKKESFPLTVTSAQKNPTAFYLCASKTQLTTQNYGYTFGSGTRLTVV.

CDR3 amino acids: CASSESGFQETQYF. CDR3 DNA: TGCGCCAGCAGTGAGTCGGGGTTCCAAGAGACCCAGTACTTC. The chain links TRBV10-1 to TRBJ2-5, with D unclear. Trimming pared 0 bases from V and 1 base from J, leaving 6 bases between. The CDR3 loop spans 14 amino acids. Germline V gives CDR1 WNHNN, CDR2 SYGVQD (reference sequence).

This clonotype was seen ten or more times. This chain connects TRBV11-2 to TRBJ1-1, with D tentatively TRBD1 (6 bases). The germline CDR1 and CDR2 sequences are SGHAT and FQNNGV. Trimming pared 8 bases from V and 7 bases from J, leaving 17 bases between. CDR3 length: 13 amino acids. CDR3 protein: CASVQGIQGEAFF. For the CDR3, the DNA is TGTGCCAGCGTACAGGGAATTCAAGGTGAAGCTTTCTTT.

The chain recombines TRBV30 with TRBJ1-5; 9 bases match TRBD1. V was clipped by 5 bases and J by 0 bases; unmatched bases: 11. CDR3 length: 17 amino acids. Germline V gives CDR1 GTSNPN, CDR2 SVGIG (reference sequence). The DNA of the CDR3 is TGTGCCTGGGGGGCCGGGACAGGGCCACATAGCAATCAGCCCCAGCATTTT. Amino acids: CAWGAGTGPHSNQPQHF.

The chain couples TRBV18 to TRBJ1-5, with 9 bases that match TRBD1. The CDR3 extends over 17 amino acids. Germline trimming cut 2 bases from V and 5 bases from J; bases unmatched to any gene: 10. The V gene's germline CDR1 is KGHSH and CDR2 LQKENI. The chain's CDR3 is CASSPMAGQGVDQPQHF. The CDR3 DNA reads as TGTGCCAGCTCACCAATGGCGGGACAGGGTGTTGATCAGCCCCAGCATTTT.

The gene calls are TRBV19 and TRBJ2-1, with 8 bases that match TRBD1. CDR1 LNHDA and CDR2 SQIVND come from the germline V gene (reference sequence). The CDR3 loop spans 13 amino acids. V trimming: 5 bases; J trimming: 7 bases; junction bases outside the gene matches: 4. The CDR3 sequence: CASSGTGGNEQFF. CDR3 DNA sequence: TGTGCCAGTAGTGGTACAGGGGGGAATGAGCAGTTCTTC.

This clonotype was seen repeatedly, ten times or more. V gene TRBV11-1 combines with J gene TRBJ1-1; a weak D match, TRBD1 (5 bases). From germline, CDR1 is SGHAT and CDR2 FQDESV (reference sequence). The CDR3 contains 16 residues. V gave up 5 bases and J gave up 0 bases, with 16 bases separating them. CDR3 sequence (DNA): TGTGCCAGCAGCCAACCCTCCAACAGGCTGAACACTGAAGCTTTCTTT. Its translation: CASSQPSNRLNTEAFF.

The count of this clonotype is one. J is TRBJ1-2 and V is TRBV10-3; tentatively, D is TRBD1 (6 bases). Deletions cut 8 bases from V and 8 bases from J, with 15 bases between. CDR1 ENHRY and CDR2 SYGVKD come from the germline V gene. The CDR3 is 12 amino acids. CDR3 coding DNA: TGTGCCATCTCGACAGGTCTGAAGGGCTACACCTTC. It specifies CAISTGLKGYTF.

This clonotype was recorded many times. This rearrangement joins TRBV6-2 or TRBV6-3 to TRBJ2-3, with 9 bases that match TRBD1. The CDR3 runs to 17 residues. Trimming at V came to 0 bases and at J to 3 bases, leaving 7 bases not matched to a gene. Germline CDR1 MNHEY, CDR2 SVGEGT. CDR3 sequence: CASSYSRSGQGTDTQYF. Written as DNA, the CDR3 is TGTGCCAGCAGTTACTCGAGAAGTGGACAGGGGACAGATACGCAGTATTTT.

This clonotype was recorded many times. The chain carries TRBV12-3 or TRBV12-4 and TRBJ2-2; the D call may be TRBD1 or TRBD2 (5 bases each). V was pared by 10 bases and J by 1 base, with 10 bases between. The CDR3 is made up of 13 amino acids. The CDR3 DNA reads TGTGCCACGAGGGGCAGGAACACCGGGGAGCTGTTTTTT. Translated: CATRGRNTGELFF.

A word on this clonotype: The junction does not match germline at one end; this may be a read error. V usage is TRBV6-5 and J usage is TRBJ2-7; a possible D gene is TRBD1 (5 bases). Germline V gene data show CDR1 as MNHEY and CDR2 as SVGAGI. This CDR3 contains 16 residues. The CDR3 loop reads CVSSYRPLRGSYEQYF. CDR3 bases: TGTGTCAGCAGTTATAGGCCTCTAAGGGGCTCCTACGAGCAGTACTTC.

This clonotype was observed at least ten times. The chain joins TRBV18 to TRBJ2-6; D remains unclear. The CDR3 covers 15 residues. V gave up 3 bases and J gave up 4 bases, with 10 bases separating them. The germline V gene has CDR1 KGHSH and CDR2 LQKENI. Here the CDR3 DNA reads TGTGCCAGCTCACCGACGGTTCTCGGGGCCAACGTCCTGACTTTC. It is translated as CASSPTVLGANVLTF. The whole variable domain, remainder taken from reference TRBV18 and TRBJ2-6, is NAGVMQNPRHLVRRRGQEARLRCSPMKGHSHVYWYRQLPEEGLKFMVYLQKENIIDESGMPKERFSAEFPKEGPSILRIQQVVRGDSAAYFCASSPTVLGANVLTFGAGSRLTVL.

Of note for this clonotype: With a much larger clone just one base away, this may be a read error. The V and J genes are TRBV12-3 or TRBV12-4 and TRBJ2-4; TRBD2 is a possible D gene (5 bases). Trimming removed 6 bases at V and 0 bases at J, with 12 bases between. The CDR3 loop spans 15 amino acids. CDR3 in amino acids: CASREAGSAKNIQYF. CDR3 DNA sequence: TGTGCCAGCAGGGAGGCAGGATCAGCCAAAAACATTCAGTACTTC.

In regard to this clonotype: This may stem from a read error, because a much larger clone lies one nucleotide away. The gene calls are TRBV29-1 and TRBJ2-1, with D possibly matching TRBD2 (5 bases). The CDR3 spans 13 residues. V dropped 4 bases and J dropped 9 bases, with 16 bases sitting between them. Germline-derived CDR1 and CDR2 are SQVTM and ANQGSEA. CDR3: CSVGRRASREQFF. CDR3 bases: TGCAGCGTTGGGCGGCGGGCCTCCCGTGAGCAGTTCTTC.

This clonotype was seen repeatedly, ten times or more. The chain joins TRBV7-9 to TRBJ2-1; the match to TRBD2 covers 15 bases. The CDR3 has 14 amino acids. Germline CDR1 and CDR2: SEHNR and FQNEAQ (reference sequence). The V segment lost 5 bases and the J segment 9 bases; nucleotides outside the gene matches: 2. The CDR3 DNA follows: TGTGCCAGCAGCATGGGACTAGCGGGAGGTGAGCAGTTCTTC. This encodes CASSMGLAGGEQFF.

This clonotype was seen more than once but under ten times. This chain connects TRBV20-1 to TRBJ2-2; TRBD2 agrees at 8 bases. Trimming removed 0 bases from V and 7 bases from J; junction bases left unmatched: 7. The CDR3 contains 15 residues. Germline V gene lookup returns CDR1 DFQATT and CDR2 SNEGSKA (reference sequence). CDR3 loop: CSARDPASGFGELFF. The CDR3 DNA follows: TGCAGTGCTAGAGATCCGGCTAGCGGGTTCGGGGAGCTGTTTTTT.